These 23 T cell receptor beta chains were all obtained from the same sample, sequenced in a study of blood T cells in healthy people across ages. A J-beta primer mix and a sample-barcoded 5' primer were used in a second PCR of about 7 to 12 cycles. TCRdb fed the 5' RACE reads into MiXCR, producing one record per CDR3 protein. This repertoire shows around 1.7 million distinct CDR3 sequences, approximately 28% found once; its top ten account for 6.5% to 8.5%. Sequenced: blood. Receptor source: a woman in her 30s in good health.

This chain uses TRBV2 with TRBJ2-5, with 8 positions matching TRBD1. The CDR3 sequence is 13 residues long. Germline loops: CDR1 SNHLY, CDR2 FYNNEI. V was pared by 6 bases and J by 4 bases, with 4 bases of the junction left unmatched. CDR3 sequence (DNA): TGTGCCAGCAGAGGACAGGGAATAGAGACCCAGTACTTC. This codes for CASRGQGIETQYF.

The chain employs TRBV29-1 and TRBJ2-3; 11 bases are shared with TRBD1. The CDR3 is made up of 14 amino acids. J gave up 4 bases and V 4 bases, and 4 bases lay outside the gene matches. Germline V CDR1 and CDR2: SQVTM, ANQGSEA. The CDR3 coding sequence is TGCAGCGTTGGAGGGGGACAGGGGGCAGATACGCAGTATTTT. Its protein is CSVGGGQGADTQYF.

This clonotype was detected ten times or more. The CDR3 nucleotides read TGCAGTGCTAGGACGGTTAACTATGGCTACACCTTC. Translated: CSARTVNYGYTF. This chain joins TRBV20-1 and TRBJ1-2; D not resolved. This CDR3 is 12 amino acids long. The V end lost 3 bases, the J end lost 1 base, and 6 bases lay between the germline ends. CDR1 is DFQATT, CDR2 SNEGSKA, per germline (reference sequence).

The V and J genes are TRBV12-3 or TRBV12-4 and TRBJ1-1; a weak D match, TRBD1 (5 bases). This CDR3 spans 16 amino acids. Trimming cost V 5 bases and J 1 base, with 17 bases left between them. In DNA, the CDR3 is TGTGCCAGCAGTCGTTGGGGGAGTATATCGAACACTGAAGCTTTCTTT. Encoded protein: CASSRWGSISNTEAFF.

This clonotype was detected ten times or more. The genes are TRBV20-1 and TRBJ2-3, with a tentative D call TRBD1 (5 bases). CDR3 length equals 13 residues. Trimming removed 5 bases from V and 10 bases from J, with 19 bases in between. Germline assignment: CDR1 DFQATT and CDR2 SNEGSKA (reference sequence). CDR3 loop: CSALPAGRAAQYF. In nucleotides, the CDR3 is TGCAGTGCTCTTCCGGCAGGCAGGGCAGCGCAGTATTTT.

V gene TRBV2 combines with J gene TRBJ1-6, with D possibly being TRBD1 (5 bases). V lost 5 bases to trimming and J lost 0 bases, with 17 bases between them. The germline CDR1 and CDR2 sequences are SNHLY and FYNNEI. The CDR3 extends over 18 amino acids. The CDR3 reads CASSRLLGGPSYNSPLHF. The CDR3 nucleotides read TGTGCCAGCAGTCGATTGCTTGGGGGACCCTCCTATAATTCACCCCTCCACTTT.

On this clonotype itself: This may stem from a read error, because a much larger clone lies one nucleotide away. The gene calls are TRBV24-1 and TRBJ2-6; D ambiguous. Germline V gene lookup returns CDR1 KGHDR and CDR2 SFDVKD. V was cut by 12 bases and J by 0 bases, with 14 bases left in between. The length of the CDR3 is 15 residues. This CDR3 reads CAPDSQSSGANVLTF. CDR3 coding DNA: TGTGCCCCCGACTCCCAAAGCTCTGGGGCCAACGTCCTGACTTTC.

Ten or more counts support this clonotype. This chain connects TRBV20-1 to TRBJ2-7; 14 bases line up with TRBD2. The germline gives CDR1 DFQATT, CDR2 SNEGSKA (reference sequence). CDR3 length: 16 residues. V lost 3 bases to trimming and J lost 0 bases; unmatched junction nucleotides: 4. The CDR3 DNA sequence: TGCAGTGCTAGGGGACTAGCGGGAGTTTTCTCCTACGAGCAGTACTTC. Its protein is CSARGLAGVFSYEQYF.

On this clonotype itself: A much larger clone lies a single base off, so this may be a read error. The chain has TRBV6-5 and TRBJ1-2; 7 nucleotides line up with TRBD1. Trimming cost V 8 bases and J 5 bases; bases outside gene matches: 11. This CDR3 comprises 14 residues. Germline V gene lookup returns CDR1 MNHEY and CDR2 SVGAGI. The CDR3 nucleotides read TGTGCCAGCGGACAAGGGACAGAAATATATGGCTACACCTTC. Its translation is CASGQGTEIYGYTF.

This clonotype showed up just a few times. V usage is TRBV20-1 and J usage is TRBJ2-1; TRBD2 matches 7 bases. The CDR3 runs to 15 residues. The germline V gene encodes CDR1 DFQATT and CDR2 SNEGSKA (reference sequence). Unmatched junction bases numbered 9, after V lost 0 bases and J lost 7 bases. CDR3 sequence: CSARETAGRRNEQFF. CDR3 DNA sequence: TGCAGTGCTAGAGAGACAGCGGGGAGGAGGAATGAGCAGTTCTTC.

This chain connects TRBV5-5 to TRBJ1-5, with D maybe TRBD1 (5 bases). CDR1 is SGHKS and CDR2 is YYEKEE in the germline V gene (reference sequence). Trimming shortened V by 1 base and J by 1 base, and 9 bases separated the two germline ends. This CDR3 is 15 amino acids long. In nucleotides, the CDR3 is TGTGCCAGCAGCTTGAGGGGTAAGAGCAATCAGCCCCAGCATTTT. Protein: CASSLRGKSNQPQHF. Looking up the rest from reference TRBV5-5 and TRBJ1-5 gives the full variable domain: DAGVTQSPTHLIKTRGQQVTLRCSPISGHKSVSWYQQVLGQGPQFIFQYYEKEERGRGNFPDRFSARQFPNYSSELNVNALLLGDSALYLCASSLRGKSNQPQHFGDGTRLSIL.

The chain links TRBV5-1 to TRBJ1-6; D is possibly TRBD1 (5 bases). This CDR3 has 16 residues. Deletions cut 0 bases from V and 7 bases from J, with 14 bases between. CDR1 is SGHRS and CDR2 is YFSETQ in the germline V gene. DNA for the CDR3: TGCGCCAGCAGCTTGGCGCGGGGACTCGCGAATTCACCCCTCCACTTT. Its protein is CASSLARGLANSPLHF.

This clonotype was seen a handful of times. The V gene is TRBV5-1, the J gene TRBJ1-1, with 7 nucleotides matching TRBD1. This CDR3 spans 15 amino acids. V lost 2 bases and J lost 1; bases outside the gene matches: 5. The germline gives CDR1 SGHRS, CDR2 YFSETQ. Here the CDR3 DNA reads TGCGCCAGCAGCTTATTACAGGGGCGGAACACTGAAGCTTTCTTT. Its translation is CASSLLQGRNTEAFF.

The chain links TRBV7-9 to TRBJ2-1; D gene unclear. This CDR3 is built from 17 residues. Trimming left V 5 bases short and J 8 bases short, with 25 bases between. Germline-derived CDR1 and CDR2 are SEHNR and FQNEAQ (reference sequence). The CDR3 loop reads CASSPARTSLIVDEQFF. The CDR3 nucleotides read TGTGCCAGCAGCCCTGCCCGGACGAGTCTCATTGTTGATGAGCAGTTCTTC.

The rearrangement links TRBV3-1 to TRBJ2-1, with D perhaps being TRBD1 or TRBD2 (6 bases each). The V end lost 6 bases, the J end lost 7 bases, and 13 bases lay between the germline ends. Looked up from germline, CDR1 is LGHDT and CDR2 is YNNKEL (reference sequence). This CDR3 region has 13 residues. CDR3: CASSGSGANEQFF. The CDR3 nucleotides are TGTGCCAGCAGTGGATCGGGGGCGAATGAGCAGTTCTTC.

This clonotype was observed a handful of times. The rearrangement joins TRBV6-5 to TRBJ2-4; the D gene is possibly TRBD2 (6 bases). V was clipped by 5 bases and J by 1 base, with 15 bases between them. This CDR3 region has 16 residues. CDR1 is MNHEY, CDR2 SVGAGI, per germline. CDR3 nucleotide sequence: TGTGCCAGCAGTCCCCATGATGGGGGGGCCAAAAACATTCAGTACTTC. Protein sequence: CASSPHDGGAKNIQYF.

With respect to this clonotype: This clone may be a read error of a much larger clone one base away. The V and J genes are TRBV12-3 or TRBV12-4 and TRBJ2-6; 7 nucleotides match TRBD1. CDR3 length equals 17 residues. The CDR3 protein is CASSPTGTVSGVNVLTF. CDR3 sequence (DNA): TGTGCCAGCAGTCCGACAGGGACGGTCTCTGGGGTCAACGTCCTGACTTTC.

This clonotype was recorded at least ten times. J is TRBJ2-3 and V is TRBV5-6; no reliable D call. The CDR3 is 12 amino acids. Trimming shortened V by 0 bases and J by 5 bases, and 4 bases separated the two germline ends. Per the germline V gene, CDR1 is SGHDT and CDR2 is YYEEEE. CDR3 sequence: CASSLVVDTQYF. The CDR3 nucleotides are TGTGCCAGCAGCTTGGTGGTAGATACGCAGTATTTT.

This chain links TRBV5-5 with TRBJ2-3; D possibly uses TRBD1 or TRBD2 (7 bases each). V lost 3 bases, J lost 6 bases, and 23 bases lay in between. The germline V gene encodes CDR1 SGHKS and CDR2 YYEKEE (reference sequence). The CDR3 consists of 17 residues. Written as DNA, the CDR3 is TGTGCCAGCAGCTGGCCCATGGGAGGGGGCAGGTACGATACGCAGTATTTT. This sequence encodes CASSWPMGGGRYDTQYF.

With respect to this clonotype: Germline and junction disagree at one end, which may indicate a read error. The chain is built from TRBV6-6 and TRBJ2-4, with D perhaps TRBD1 (5 bases). The germline V gene encodes CDR1 MNHNY and CDR2 SVGAGI (reference sequence). This CDR3 is built from 14 residues. CDR3 sequence: CASRYSGPKNIQYF. For the CDR3, the DNA is TGTGCCAGCAGGTACTCAGGGCCCAAAAACATTCAGTACTTC.

V gene TRBV14 combines with J gene TRBJ2-3; possibly TRBD2 for D (5 bases). This CDR3 contains 16 residues. With 1 base removed from V and 0 bases from J, the gap between germline ends came to 11 bases. CDR1 SGHDN and CDR2 FVKESK come from the germline V gene. The CDR3 spells CASSQGGRTSTDTQYF. CDR3 DNA: TGTGCCAGCAGCCAAGGGGGAAGGACTAGCACAGATACGCAGTATTTT.

The table lists this clonotype with a few counts. The gene calls are TRBV12-5 and TRBJ2-1; 12 bases are shared with TRBD2. Germline lookup yields CDR1 LGHNT and CDR2 FRNRAP. The CDR3 totals 17 residues. The J segment lost 8 bases and the V segment lost 1 base, leaving 9 bases of the junction unmatched. The CDR3: CASGLARTSGGIHEQFF. The CDR3 DNA reads TGTGCTAGTGGTTTGGCGAGAACTAGCGGGGGGATTCATGAGCAGTTCTTC. Full variable domain (missing parts from reference TRBV12-5 and TRBJ2-1): DARVTQTPRHKVTEMGQEVTMRCQPILGHNTVFWYRQTMMQGLELLAYFRNRAPLDDSGMPKDRFSAEMPDATLATLKIQPSEPRDSAVYFCASGLARTSGGIHEQFFGPGTRLTVL.

V is TRBV5-5 and J is TRBJ2-3; D might be TRBD1 or TRBD2, each matching 5 bases. The CDR3 has 14 amino acids. CDR1 and CDR2 (germline): SGHKS, YYEKEE (reference sequence). Trimming took off 4 bases at V and 4 bases at J, with 13 bases between the two ends. CDR3 sequence (DNA): TGTGCCAGCAGCGAACTACCGGGACCAGATACGCAGTATTTT. It translates to CASSELPGPDTQYF.